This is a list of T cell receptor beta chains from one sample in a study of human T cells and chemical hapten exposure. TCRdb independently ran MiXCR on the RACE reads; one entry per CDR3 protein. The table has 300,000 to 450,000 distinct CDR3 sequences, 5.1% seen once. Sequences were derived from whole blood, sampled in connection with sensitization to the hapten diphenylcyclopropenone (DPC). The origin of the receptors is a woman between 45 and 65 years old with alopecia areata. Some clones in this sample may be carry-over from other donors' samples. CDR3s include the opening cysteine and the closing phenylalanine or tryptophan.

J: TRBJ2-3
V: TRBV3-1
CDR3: CASSQEGTIRSGTQYF

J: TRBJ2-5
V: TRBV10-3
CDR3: CAIRGRSQETQYF

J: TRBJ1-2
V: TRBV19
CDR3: CASLTGGYGYTF

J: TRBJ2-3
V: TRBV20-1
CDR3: CSAYPLSGHSPDTQYF

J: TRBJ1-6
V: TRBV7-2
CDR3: CASSPYSSLYNSPLHF

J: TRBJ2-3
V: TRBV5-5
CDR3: CASSLRVQVDTQYF

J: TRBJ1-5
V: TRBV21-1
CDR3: CASYDTGRRGNQPQHF

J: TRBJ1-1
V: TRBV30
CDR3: CAWGRGEAFF

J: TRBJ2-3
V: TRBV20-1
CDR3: CSARVELAGSTDTQYF

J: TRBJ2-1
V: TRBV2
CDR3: CASRTAPYNEQFF

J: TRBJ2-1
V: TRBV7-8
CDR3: CASSPRSGGASYNEQFF

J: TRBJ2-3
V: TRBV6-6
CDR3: CASSYGQGSTDTQYF

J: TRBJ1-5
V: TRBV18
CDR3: CASSLDRDGQPQHF

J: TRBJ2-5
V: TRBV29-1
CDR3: CSVVWLAGEETQYF

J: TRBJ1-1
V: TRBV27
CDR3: CASSFLKAGGKAEAFF

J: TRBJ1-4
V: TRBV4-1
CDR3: CASSQGNEKLFF

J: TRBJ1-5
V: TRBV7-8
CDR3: CASSITGSPMPQHF

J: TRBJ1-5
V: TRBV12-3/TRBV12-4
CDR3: CASSLYLQGADQPQHF

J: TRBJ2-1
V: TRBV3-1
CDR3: CASSHYRLTSGNEQFF

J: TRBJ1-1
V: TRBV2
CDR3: CAGELGGMNTEAFF

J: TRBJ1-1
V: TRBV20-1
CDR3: CSADSLEGTEAFF

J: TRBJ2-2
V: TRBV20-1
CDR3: CSAREGSLNTGELFF

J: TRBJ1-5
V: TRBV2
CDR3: CASRGQGGVMQPQHF

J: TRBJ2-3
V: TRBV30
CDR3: CAWSPTDTQYF

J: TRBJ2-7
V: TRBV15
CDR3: CATGDSGSYEQYF

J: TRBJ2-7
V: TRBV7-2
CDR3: CASSLEGGVSYEQYF

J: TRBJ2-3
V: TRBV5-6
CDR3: CASSRGPQGAAADTQYF

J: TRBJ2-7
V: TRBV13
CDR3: CASSTRSSGRYEQYF

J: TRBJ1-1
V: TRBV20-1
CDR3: CSAVRRDLNTEAFF

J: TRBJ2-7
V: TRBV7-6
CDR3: CASSLVDQAGPSFSYEQYF

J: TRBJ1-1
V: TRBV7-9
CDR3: CASSLFSTEAFF

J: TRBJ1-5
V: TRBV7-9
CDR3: CASSLVGGRQTEYSNQPQHF

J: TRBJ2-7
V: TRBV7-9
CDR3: CASSPHTRGPYEQYF

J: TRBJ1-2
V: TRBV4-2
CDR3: CASSQGGFGYTF

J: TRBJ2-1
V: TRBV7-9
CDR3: CASTSGLAGGLGQFF

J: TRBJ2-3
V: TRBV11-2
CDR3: CASRWGGETDTQYF